These 14 T cell receptor beta chains were sequenced from one sample in a study of T cells in localized non-small cell lung cancer. The data were produced by immunoSEQ multiplex PCR, yet TCRdb's version contains in-frame clones alone and is incomplete. In the table there are 20,000 to 30,000 clones, more than 75% of which are singletons. Sequencing used PBMCs, obtained before any cancer treatment. The receptors stem from a man between 40 and 70 years old with stage II lung adenocarcinoma.

The V gene is TRBV4-2, the J gene TRBJ1-2, with D possibly being TRBD1 (6 bases). This CDR3 has 15 amino acids. The V gene lost 0 bases and the J gene lost 3 bases, with 11 bases spanning the gap. CDR1 is LGHNA, CDR2 YNFKEQ, per germline. DNA for the CDR3: TGTGCCAGCAGCCAAGATCCGGCAGGGGACTATGGCTACACCTTC. Amino acids: CASSQDPAGDYGYTF.

V is TRBV30 and J is TRBJ1-1; the D is unclear. Trimming shortened V by 8 bases and J by 0 bases, and 10 bases separated the two germline ends. Germline values: CDR1 GTSNPN, CDR2 SVGIG (reference sequence). The CDR3 sequence is 12 residues long. The CDR3 DNA reads TGTGCCCTCGCGGAGGTGAACACTGAAGCTTTCTTT. Protein sequence: CALAEVNTEAFF.

This clone was picked up a small number of times. The chain combines TRBV10-3 with TRBJ2-1; weak D call: TRBD1 (5 bases). The CDR3 extends over 14 amino acids. Per the germline V gene, CDR1 is ENHRY and CDR2 is SYGVKD. V was clipped by 4 bases and J by 5 bases, with 12 bases between them. In nucleotides, the CDR3 is TGTGCCATCAGTGGACAGCCACGGGACAATGAGCAGTTCTTC. Translation gives CAISGQPRDNEQFF.

The V and J genes are TRBV30 and TRBJ2-5; 11 bases are a match to TRBD2. This CDR3 has 15 amino acids. V trimming: 3 bases; J trimming: 5 bases; junction bases outside the gene matches: 8. Germline CDR1 reads GTSNPN; CDR2 reads SVGIG (reference sequence). The CDR3 DNA follows: TGTGCCTGGAGCCCGACCACTAGCGGGGGTGAGACCCAGTACTTC. Its protein is CAWSPTTSGGETQYF.

V is TRBV6-5 and J is TRBJ1-1; D is unresolved. CDR1 MNHEY and CDR2 SVGAGI come from the germline V gene. The CDR3 sequence is 15 residues long. Trimming took off 2 bases at V and 1 base at J, with 11 bases between the two ends. CDR3 DNA sequence: TGTGCCAGCAGTTACCCACCCTATGGGAACACTGAAGCTTTCTTT. The encoded protein is CASSYPPYGNTEAFF.

V is TRBV6-6 and J is TRBJ2-7; no firm D call. CDR1 is MNHNY and CDR2 is SVGAGI in the germline V gene (reference sequence). Deletions cut 7 bases from V and 4 bases from J, with 20 bases between. The CDR3 contains 15 residues. The CDR3 loop reads CASTPAVGLTYEQYF. Written as DNA, the CDR3 is TGTGCCAGCACTCCGGCCGTCGGCCTCACTTACGAGCAGTACTTC.

J is TRBJ1-1 and V is TRBV19; 7 bases are a match to TRBD1. The ends lost 2 bases at V and 0 bases at J; junction bases unmatched: 9. CDR3 length: 17 residues. Per germline, CDR1 LNHDA and CDR2 SQIVND (reference sequence). The CDR3 loop reads CASSIPFEGAMNTEAFF. The CDR3 bases are TGTGCCAGTAGTATACCCTTTGAGGGGGCGATGAACACTGAAGCTTTCTTT.

The J gene is TRBJ2-6, the V gene TRBV5-4; TRBD1 agrees at 10 bases. The germline CDR1 and CDR2 sequences are SGHNT and YYREEE (reference sequence). The V segment lost 0 bases and the J segment 3 bases; nucleotides outside the gene matches: 3. The CDR3 covers 17 residues. CDR3 protein: CASSLEDRGLGANVLTF. CDR3 DNA sequence: TGTGCCAGCAGCTTGGAAGACAGGGGGCTTGGGGCCAACGTCCTGACTTTC.

The chain links TRBV6-1 to TRBJ2-3; 11 bases match TRBD2. V dropped 3 bases and J dropped 6; count of bases not matched to a gene: 8. The CDR3 totals 16 residues. The germline CDR1 and CDR2 sequences are MNHNS and SASEGT. The CDR3 bases are TGTGCCAGCAGTGATTGGTTTAGCGGGGGGGCGGATACGCAGTATTTT. As protein: CASSDWFSGGADTQYF.

The J gene is TRBJ2-5, the V gene TRBV5-1, with TRBD1 matching over 7 bases. V trimming: 6 bases; J trimming: 1 base; junction bases outside the gene matches: 6. The germline CDR1 and CDR2 sequences are SGHRS and YFSETQ. This CDR3 contains 14 residues. The CDR3 region has the DNA TGCGCCAGCACCAGGGGACAGCCCCAAGAGACCCAGTACTTC. This encodes CASTRGQPQETQYF. Full variable domain (outside the CDR3, taken from reference TRBV5-1 and TRBJ2-5): KAGVTQTPRYLIKTRGQQVTLSCSPISGHRSVSWYQQTPGQGLQFLFEYFSETQRNKGNFPGRFSGRQFSNSRSEMNVSTLELGDSALYLCASTRGQPQETQYFGPGTRLLVL.

The rearrangement joins TRBV27 to TRBJ1-5; D is possibly TRBD1 (5 bases). CDR1 is MNHEY, CDR2 SMNVEV, per germline (reference sequence). With 6 bases removed from V and 1 base from J, the gap between germline ends came to 16 bases. CDR3 size: 16 residues. CDR3 sequence (DNA): TGTGCCAGCAGCTTTCAGGCCGGGGCGAGCAATCAGCCCCAGCATTTT. Its protein product is CASSFQAGASNQPQHF.

This chain connects TRBV11-3 to TRBJ2-5, with TRBD2 identical over 7 bases. With 3 bases clipped from V and 5 bases from J, the junction kept 3 bases outside the gene matches. The CDR3 extends over 13 amino acids. CDR1 is SGHNT, CDR2 YENEEA, per germline. Here the CDR3 reads CASSFGGKETQYF. The DNA of the CDR3 is TGTGCCAGCAGCTTCGGGGGGAAGGAGACCCAGTACTTC.

V gene TRBV11-3 combines with J gene TRBJ2-2; a weak D match, TRBD1 (6 bases). V shed 8 bases and J shed 7 bases, with 14 bases lying between them. The CDR3 has 13 amino acids. Germline lookup yields CDR1 SGHNT and CDR2 YENEEA. The CDR3: CASATGNNGELFF. The CDR3 nucleotides read TGTGCCAGCGCCACAGGGAATAACGGGGAGCTGTTTTTT.

The V call is TRBV6-5, the J call TRBJ2-4, with D possibly matching TRBD1 (6 bases). The length of the CDR3 is 15 residues. The V and J ends lost 5 bases and 8 bases respectively, with 19 bases between them. From germline, CDR1 is MNHEY and CDR2 SVGAGI. CDR3 protein: CASSPRGSISDIQYF. As DNA, the CDR3 is TGTGCCAGCAGTCCAAGGGGGAGTATCAGTGACATTCAGTACTTC.